What follows describes a single T cell receptor (beta chain). Its antigen remains unidentified. A much larger clone differs by one base, so this may be a read error. Input for naive CD8 libraries was roughly 17,000 to 1,000,000 sorted cells; the RNA fraction used was 10%, 30% or 50%. TCRdb re-analysed the PCR reads in MiXCR, keeping a single row per CDR3 protein. This table has around 65,000 distinct CDR3 sequences, about a sixth appearing once. These data belong to a study of molecular identifiers for immune sequencing clone quantification. General study results and limits: Sizes of highly expanded clones could be underestimated through identical TCRs sharing a barcode.

CDR3 length: 15 amino acids. V was trimmed by 1 base and J by 4 bases, leaving 13 bases between them. Germline values: CDR1 LGHNA, CDR2 YSLEER. The sequenced material came from naive CD8+ T cells from blood, with Jurkat cell RNA spiked in. Subset described: FACS-sorted CD8+CD4-CCR7+CD45RA+ naive T cells. This chain links TRBV4-3 with TRBJ1-1; a possible D gene is TRBD1 (5 bases). This sequence was found in a human donor in good health. Some libraries in this study had Jurkat cell RNA spiked in. The CDR3 region is CASSQGAGGGTEAFF. The CDR3 DNA is TGCGCCAGCAGCCAAGGTGCGGGTGGGGGCACTGAAGCTTTCTTT.